This T cell receptor (beta chain) was sequenced for a study of graft-versus-host responses after intestinal transplantation. Study-level background: Each patient got anti-thymocyte globulin induction, then tacrolimus and steroids for around three years. Overall study results and limits: Ileal or blood samples showed some GvH clones first, and such clones were also found in recipient marrow.

Generated by immunoSEQ multiplex PCR, the TCRdb table keeps only in-frame clones and is missing some. The sample yields 70,000 to 100,000 clones, roughly nine tenths seen once. Concerning this clone itself: Its antigen is unidentified.

Germline-derived CDR1 and CDR2 are SGHNT and YYREEE (reference sequence). This CDR3 comprises 16 residues. The V segment lost 5 bases and the J segment 5 bases; nucleotides outside the gene matches: 9. The receptor comes from a human donor who received an intestinal transplant. The chain has TRBV5-4 and TRBJ2-2; 10 bases match TRBD2. The source material was unstimulated CD4+ T cells sorted from spleen or lymph node cells, sampled before intestinal transplant. CDR3 nucleotides: TGTGCCAGCAGACTCAGCGGGGGGGCTCGGACCGGGGAGCTGTTTTTT. Its translation is CASRLSGGARTGELFF.